Below, 27 T cell receptor beta chains from the same sample are listed, as sequenced in a study of control samples from healthy donors and cancer patients. Sequencing used immunoSEQ multiplex PCR; TCRdb keeps in-frame clones, though not all of them. The table records 350,000 to 450,000 clones, approximately 92% of them present only once. The specimen sequenced was PBMCs. Receptor source: a man aged 35 to 55 with head and neck cancer.

The V and J genes are TRBV5-1 and TRBJ1-1; D not resolved. Germline V gene data show CDR1 as SGHRS and CDR2 as YFSETQ. The V end was cut by 4 bases, the J end by 5 bases, with 15 bases between. The CDR3 loop spans 14 amino acids. CDR3 residues: CASSPREGETEAFF. CDR3 nucleotide sequence: TGCGCCAGCAGCCCCCGGGAGGGTGAGACTGAAGCTTTCTTT.

The gene calls are TRBV4-1 and TRBJ2-7; D might be TRBD1 (5 bases). Germline V gene data show CDR1 as MGHRA and CDR2 as YSYEKL. The V and J ends lost 4 bases and 3 bases respectively, with 19 bases between them. The CDR3 extends over 16 amino acids. In nucleotides, the CDR3 is TGCGCCAGCAGCCTCCAAGCCAGGACACTCTTCTACGAGCAGTACTTC. It yields the protein CASSLQARTLFYEQYF.

The rearrangement links TRBV27 to TRBJ1-1, with a possible D match to TRBD1 (5 bases). V lost 3 bases and J lost 1, with 12 bases in between. Germline CDR1 reads MNHEY; CDR2 reads SMNVEV (reference sequence). The CDR3 runs to 15 residues. CDR3 nucleotide sequence: TGTGCCAGCAGTTTTGGGGGTTTTGGGAACACTGAAGCTTTCTTT. Translated, it gives CASSFGGFGNTEAFF.

This clone was recorded only once. The chain couples TRBV5-6 to TRBJ1-6; D gene unclear. This CDR3 contains 15 residues. Trimming took 0 bases from V and 3 from J, leaving 7 bases between them. The germline V gene has CDR1 SGHDT and CDR2 YYEEEE. In DNA form, the CDR3 reads TGTGCCAGCAGCTTGGGACTCAGCTATAATTCACCCCTCCACTTT. It translates to CASSLGLSYNSPLHF.

The genes are TRBV7-9 and TRBJ2-3, with D perhaps matching TRBD2 (7 bases). Germline loops: CDR1 SEHNR, CDR2 FQNEAQ (reference sequence). V was trimmed by 3 bases and J by 3 bases, leaving 13 bases between them. This CDR3 comprises 15 residues. The CDR3 region is CASSFTGGETDTQYF. The CDR3 bases are TGTGCCAGCAGCTTTACGGGGGGCGAGACAGATACGCAGTATTTT. Combining the CDR3 with reference TRBV7-9 and TRBJ2-3 gives the whole variable domain DTGVSQNPRHKITKRGQNVTFRCDPISEHNRLYWYRQTLGQGPEFLTYFQNEAQLEKSRLLSDRFSAERPKGSFSTLEIQRTEQGDSAMYLCASSFTGGETDTQYFGPGTRLTVL.

The J gene is TRBJ2-7, the V gene TRBV28, with D perhaps TRBD2 (6 bases). This CDR3 comprises 14 residues. Germline V gene sequence: CDR1 MDHEN, CDR2 SYDVKM. V lost 2 bases to trimming and J lost 6 bases, with 14 bases between them. As DNA, the CDR3 is TGTGCCAGCAGTTTACGTATTCGGAGGGGCGAGCAGTACTTC. It is translated as CASSLRIRRGEQYF.

CDR3 loop: CASSFSPAVSGELFF. The CDR3 DNA is TGTGCCAGCAGCTTTTCTCCGGCGGTTAGCGGGGAGCTGTTTTTT. The chain combines TRBV13 with TRBJ2-2; D is unclear. V was clipped by 3 bases and J by 7 bases, with 15 bases between them. This CDR3 spans 15 amino acids. The germline gives CDR1 PRHDT, CDR2 FYEKMQ (reference sequence).

The chain is built from TRBV28 and TRBJ1-4, with D unresolved. Germline V lookup: CDR1 MDHEN, CDR2 SYDVKM. CDR3 length equals 14 residues. The V end was cut by 10 bases, the J end by 5 bases, with 17 bases between. The CDR3 loop is CATHRLGPNEKLFF. The CDR3 nucleotides read TGTGCCACCCACCGGTTAGGGCCGAATGAAAAACTGTTTTTT.

This chain connects TRBV5-8 to TRBJ1-1; possible D gene TRBD1, 5 bases. V shed 7 bases and J shed 1 base, with 11 bases lying between them. This CDR3 comprises 13 residues. Germline V CDR1 and CDR2: SGHTS, YDEGEE. The CDR3 DNA is TGTGCCAGCTCCGGGGGGAAGAACACTGAAGCTTTCTTT. It codes for CASSGGKNTEAFF. The variable domain in full, completed from reference TRBV5-8 and TRBJ1-1, reads EAGVTQSPTHLIKTRGQQATLRCSPISGHTSVYWYQQALGLGLQFLLWYDEGEERNRGNFPPRFSGRQFPNYSSELNVNALELEDSALYLCASSGGKNTEAFFGQGTRLTVV.

This sequence joins TRBV7-2 and TRBJ1-5; no definite D call. The CDR3 is 15 residues long. The germline gives CDR1 SGHTA, CDR2 FQGNSA. V lost 5 bases to trimming and J lost 3 bases, with 14 bases between them. CDR3: CASSHVWNLNQPQHF. CDR3 nucleotides: TGTGCCAGCAGCCATGTATGGAACCTCAATCAGCCCCAGCATTTT.

The CDR3 DNA sequence: TGTGCCAGCAGCTTAGATCAGGGATCTAACTATGGCTACACCTTC. Protein product: CASSLDQGSNYGYTF. The chain has TRBV7-3 and TRBJ1-2; tentative D call: TRBD1 (5 bases). The CDR3 is 15 amino acids. Trimming cost V 2 bases and J 0 bases, with 10 bases left between them. Germline assignment: CDR1 SGHTA and CDR2 FQGTGA.

Details on this clone: Other DNA sequences of this sample code for an identical CDR3. The V and J genes are TRBV5-4 and TRBJ2-3, with 13 bases lining up with TRBD2. V lost 4 bases, J lost 2 bases, and 4 bases stayed unmatched. The germline V gene has CDR1 SGHNT and CDR2 YYREEE (reference sequence). The CDR3 extends over 16 amino acids. CDR3 region: CASSLTSGRVTDTQYF. CDR3 DNA: TGTGCCAGCAGCCTTACTAGCGGGAGGGTCACAGATACGCAGTATTTT.

The CDR3 region is CASSFKYGDYEQYF. CDR3 sequence (DNA): TGTGCCAGCAGTTTCAAGTACGGAGACTACGAGCAGTACTTC. The V gene is TRBV27, the J gene TRBJ2-7; D is uncertain. The CDR3 spans 14 residues. CDR1 and CDR2 from the germline V gene are MNHEY and SMNVEV (reference sequence). V was trimmed by 3 bases and J by 3 bases, leaving 12 bases between them.

The chain employs TRBV23-1 and TRBJ1-5; 7 nucleotides align to TRBD1. TRBV23-1 is flagged as an ORF with uncertain function. The ends lost 0 bases at V and 3 bases at J; junction bases unmatched: 5. The CDR3 is 16 amino acids. CDR3 nucleotides: TGCGCCAGCAGTCAATCGAAGGACAGGCTCAATCAGCCCCAGCATTTT. Its translation: CASSQSKDRLNQPQHF.

The rearrangement joins TRBV27 to TRBJ1-5; D remains unclear. V was clipped by 5 bases and J by 2 bases, with 13 bases between them. Germline CDR1 and CDR2: MNHEY and SMNVEV (reference sequence). The CDR3 totals 15 residues. CDR3 in amino acids: CASSPGAGGNQPQHF. CDR3 DNA sequence: TGTGCCAGCAGTCCCGGCGCCGGCGGCAATCAGCCCCAGCATTTT.

The chain couples TRBV11-1 to TRBJ2-5; TRBD2 aligns across 7 bases. V lost 5 bases, J lost 0 bases, and 6 bases stayed unmatched. The CDR3 consists of 15 residues. Looked up from germline, CDR1 is SGHAT and CDR2 is FQDESV (reference sequence). CDR3 sequence reads: CASSPGGGNQETQYF. The CDR3 DNA reads as TGTGCCAGCAGCCCCGGCGGGGGAAACCAAGAGACCCAGTACTTC.

The sample holds one count of this clone. This chain links TRBV27 with TRBJ2-2; D gene ambiguous. This CDR3 has 16 residues. V dropped 4 bases and J dropped 4 bases, with 16 bases sitting between them. CDR1 MNHEY and CDR2 SMNVEV come from the germline V gene (reference sequence). CDR3 nucleotide sequence: TGTGCCAGCAGTTACCGGGCCGATAGAACCACCGGGGAGCTGTTTTTT. As protein: CASSYRADRTTGELFF.

The chain combines TRBV27 with TRBJ2-3; 8 bases are shared with TRBD1. The CDR3 covers 16 residues. Germline CDR1 is MNHEY and CDR2 is SMNVEV (reference sequence). Germline trimming cut 6 bases from V and 3 bases from J; bases unmatched to any gene: 11. CDR3 sequence reads: CASSRSGGFGTDTQYF. CDR3 nucleotides: TGTGCCAGCAGCAGATCAGGGGGCTTCGGGACAGATACGCAGTATTTT.

This clone was counted a single time. One junction end disagrees with the germline gene, perhaps due to a read error. The J gene is TRBJ2-5, the V gene TRBV12-3 or TRBV12-4; 7 positions match TRBD2. The CDR3 runs 12 residues. As DNA, the CDR3 is TGTGCCAGCGGTTTAGCGGGAGAGACCCAGTACTTC. It encodes CASGLAGETQYF.

In nucleotides, the CDR3 is TGTGCCAGCAGTGACTTCGGGACAGAAGAAGGCTACACCTTC. Amino acid sequence: CASSDFGTEEGYTF. The chain uses TRBV25-1 and TRBJ1-2, with TRBD1 identical over 7 bases. There are 14 residues in the CDR3. J gave up 8 bases and V 3 bases, and 9 bases lay outside the gene matches. Germline CDR1 reads MGHDK; CDR2 reads SYGVNS.

This chain links TRBV25-1 with TRBJ2-5, with D tentatively TRBD2 (5 bases). V lost 7 bases to trimming and J lost 2 bases, with 17 bases between them. The V gene's germline CDR1 is MGHDK and CDR2 SYGVNS. This CDR3 contains 15 residues. The CDR3 loop is CASKGPADRQETQYF. The DNA of the CDR3 is TGTGCCAGCAAAGGTCCAGCGGACCGACAAGAGACCCAGTACTTC.

V is TRBV6-2 or TRBV6-3 and J is TRBJ2-7, with a possible D match to TRBD1 (6 bases). CDR3 size: 14 residues. Germline loops: CDR1 MNHEY, CDR2 SVGEGT. V lost 0 bases and J lost 2, with 8 bases in between. As DNA, the CDR3 is TGTGCCAGCAGTTACTCGACAGGTCCCTACGAGCAGTACTTC. This translates into CASSYSTGPYEQYF.

In this sample, this clone turned up once. The genes are TRBV7-9 and TRBJ2-3; TRBD1 matches at 11 bases. Germline CDR1 is SEHNR and CDR2 is FQNEAQ (reference sequence). The CDR3 extends over 16 amino acids. Trimming at V came to 5 bases and at J to 2 bases, leaving 6 bases not matched to a gene. The CDR3, as DNA: TGTGCCAGCAGCGTAGGGACAGGGGGTATCACAGATACGCAGTATTTT. This gives the protein CASSVGTGGITDTQYF. The variable domain in full, with the rest retrieved from reference TRBV7-9 and TRBJ2-3, is DTGVSQNPRHKITKRGQNVTFRCDPISEHNRLYWYRQTLGQGPEFLTYFQNEAQLEKSRLLSDRFSAERPKGSFSTLEIQRTEQGDSAMYLCASSVGTGGITDTQYFGPGTRLTVL.

The rearrangement uses TRBV11-2 and TRBJ2-7; D is uncertain. V dropped 6 bases and J dropped 6 bases, with 12 bases sitting between them. This CDR3 is built from 12 residues. Looked up from germline, CDR1 is SGHAT and CDR2 is FQNNGV. Written as DNA, the CDR3 is TGTGCCAGCAGACTCATCGGGCCCGAGCAGTACTTC. Translation: CASRLIGPEQYF. The full variable domain, with the rest looked up from reference TRBV11-2 and TRBJ2-7, is EAGVAQSPRYKIIEKRQSVAFWCNPISGHATLYWYQQILGQGPKLLIQFQNNGVVDDSQLPKDRFSAERLKGVDSTLKIQPAKLEDSAVYLCASRLIGPEQYFGPGTRLTVT.

This clone appeared a single time. V usage is TRBV14 and J usage is TRBJ2-7; TRBD1 might be the D (6 bases). Germline assignment: CDR1 SGHDN and CDR2 FVKESK. V was shortened by 1 base and J by 3 bases, with 13 bases between the two germline ends. The CDR3 runs to 15 residues. The CDR3 loop is CASSQGGNRVYEQYF. The CDR3 DNA is TGTGCCAGCAGCCAAGGGGGGAACAGGGTCTACGAGCAGTACTTC.

The chain's CDR3 is CASRYGTNYEQYF. In nucleotides, the CDR3 is TGTGCCAGCAGGTACGGGACAAACTACGAGCAGTACTTC. V gene TRBV27 combines with J gene TRBJ2-7, with D possibly matching TRBD1 (6 bases). This CDR3 has 13 residues. Germline lookup yields CDR1 MNHEY and CDR2 SMNVEV (reference sequence). With 6 bases removed from V and 3 bases from J, the gap between germline ends came to 12 bases.

This clone was counted between two and nine times. The gene calls are TRBV28 and TRBJ2-6; D is possibly TRBD1 (6 bases). Per germline, CDR1 MDHEN and CDR2 SYDVKM. Trimming stripped 3 bases from V and 0 bases from J, with 18 bases between. CDR3 length: 19 residues. The CDR3 region has the DNA TGTGCCAGCAGTTTGGGGACAAGTCCCCGGTACTCTGGGGCCAACGTCCTGACTTTC. Its translation: CASSLGTSPRYSGANVLTF.